The 21 T cell receptor beta chains below were found in one sample sequenced in a study of CD8 T cells in ankylosing spondylitis. TCRdb analysed the 5' RACE reads with MiXCR anew, one entry per CDR3 protein. Here the sample spans approximately 240,000 distinct CDR3 sequences, roughly 25% being singletons. Sequencing was done on a sample of blood, either unsorted or a sorted T cell fraction (not recorded which). These receptor sequences come from a male donor with ankylosing spondylitis or in good health (not recorded which).

This clonotype appeared a few times. The V and J genes are TRBV29-1 and TRBJ1-4; 10 bases align to TRBD1. V dropped 3 bases and J dropped 7; count of bases not matched to a gene: 2. The germline gives CDR1 SQVTM, CDR2 ANQGSEA. This CDR3 is 13 amino acids long. This CDR3 reads CSVETGGSEKLFF. The DNA of the CDR3 is TGCAGCGTTGAGACAGGGGGCAGTGAAAAACTGTTTTTT.

CDR3 nucleotides: TGCAGCGGGGGGGGACAGAGCTTCACAGATACGCAGTATTTT. Protein product: CSGGGQSFTDTQYF. This rearrangement joins TRBV29-1 to TRBJ2-3; D possibly uses TRBD1 or TRBD2 (7 bases each). Germline V gives CDR1 SQVTM, CDR2 ANQGSEA. This CDR3 has 14 residues. V was trimmed by 7 bases and J by 2 bases, leaving 16 bases between them.

This clonotype has a count of ten or more. The J gene is TRBJ2-7, the V gene TRBV6-2 or TRBV6-3; no clear D gene. Per germline, CDR1 MNHEY and CDR2 SVGEGT. Trimming took off 8 bases at V and 1 base at J, with 12 bases between the two ends. There are 13 residues in the CDR3. CDR3 sequence (DNA): TGTGCCAGCTCCCTCGCGGAATCCTACGAGCAGTACTTC. It yields the protein CASSLAESYEQYF.

V gene TRBV10-1 combines with J gene TRBJ2-4, with TRBD2 identical over 13 bases. This CDR3 comprises 15 residues. The V and J ends lost 10 bases and 7 bases, in that order; junction bases with no gene match: 10. Germline-derived CDR1 and CDR2 are WNHNN and SYGVQD (reference sequence). Written as DNA, the CDR3 is TGCGCCACCCCGACTAGCGGGGGGCTGAGGAACATTCAGTACTTC. It specifies CATPTSGGLRNIQYF.

This clonotype was counted at least ten times. The V and J genes are TRBV5-1 and TRBJ2-1; D gene uncertain. Germline CDR1 is SGHRS and CDR2 is YFSETQ. The CDR3 contains 11 residues. Trimming stripped 3 bases from V and 5 bases from J, with 3 bases between. CDR3 in DNA: TGCGCCAGCAGCTACAACAATGAGCAGTTCTTC. This codes for CASSYNNEQFF.

The chain recombines TRBV2 with TRBJ2-2; TRBD2 is a possible D gene (6 bases). Trimming removed 2 bases at V and 11 bases at J, with 9 bases between. The germline V gene encodes CDR1 SNHLY and CDR2 FYNNEI. The CDR3 is 12 amino acids. The CDR3 nucleotides read TGTGCCAGCAGTGAACGGGGGACCGAGCTGTTTTTT. Its translation: CASSERGTELFF.

This clonotype was recorded many times. The V and J genes are TRBV12-3 or TRBV12-4 and TRBJ2-1, with 11 bases aligning to TRBD2. V lost 3 bases and J lost 6; bases outside the gene matches: 1. This CDR3 has 14 amino acids. The CDR3 coding sequence is TGTGCCAGCAGTTTTGGGACTAGCGGCAATGAGCAGTTCTTC. Protein sequence: CASSFGTSGNEQFF.

The rearrangement links TRBV12-3 or TRBV12-4 to TRBJ2-1; unclear D gene. The V end lost 1 base, the J end lost 8 bases, and 9 bases lay between the germline ends. The CDR3 is 13 residues long. Here the CDR3 reads CASSLEVEDEQFF. CDR3 nucleotides: TGTGCCAGCAGTTTAGAGGTCGAAGATGAGCAGTTCTTC.

This clonotype was detected many times. This chain joins TRBV9 and TRBJ2-3; no reliable D call. The V and J ends lost 2 bases and 2 bases respectively, with 6 bases between them. Germline V gives CDR1 SGDLS, CDR2 YYNGEE. This CDR3 spans 13 amino acids. The CDR3 nucleotides read TGTGCCAGCAGCGTCGACTTCACAGATACGCAGTATTTT. This sequence encodes CASSVDFTDTQYF.

The chain has TRBV12-3 or TRBV12-4 and TRBJ1-1; the D gene is possibly TRBD1 (5 bases). This CDR3 is built from 14 residues. The V end was cut by 1 base, the J end by 6 bases, with 12 bases between. CDR3 protein: CASSLDRGYAEAFF. The CDR3 DNA sequence: TGTGCCAGCAGTTTAGATCGGGGGTACGCTGAAGCTTTCTTT.

At least ten counts were recorded for this clonotype. The chain uses TRBV6-1 and TRBJ2-5, with D tentatively TRBD1 (6 bases). The V end was cut by 5 bases, the J end by 5 bases, with 24 bases between. Germline V CDR1 and CDR2: MNHNS, SASEGT. The CDR3 runs 17 residues. CDR3 nucleotide sequence: TGTGCCAGCAGTCCATTCCCCGAACAGGGTTATTGGGAGACCCAGTACTTC. This gives the protein CASSPFPEQGYWETQYF.

At least ten counts were recorded for this clonotype. V usage is TRBV29-1 and J usage is TRBJ1-5, with a possible D match to TRBD1 (5 bases). The CDR3 contains 11 residues. The V gene lost 3 bases and the J gene lost 11 bases, with 11 bases spanning the gap. In germline, CDR1 is SQVTM, CDR2 ANQGSEA. CDR3 sequence: CSVESGGAQHF. The CDR3, as DNA: TGCAGCGTTGAGTCAGGAGGGGCCCAGCATTTT.

This clonotype was counted many times. The chain recombines TRBV6-5 with TRBJ2-7, with 13 bases fitting TRBD2. The V gene end was trimmed by 4 bases and the J gene end by 1 base; junction bases not matched to a gene: 1. Germline V gene data show CDR1 as MNHEY and CDR2 as SVGAGI. The CDR3 contains 15 residues. The CDR3 DNA reads TGTGCCAGCAGTTGGACTAGCGGGGGTTCCTACGAGCAGTACTTC. It yields the protein CASSWTSGGSYEQYF.

DNA for the CDR3: TGTGCAAGTCGCTCCAGCCCGACGGGCGATGGCTACACCTTC. Translating gives CASRSSPTGDGYTF. The gene calls are TRBV12-2 and TRBJ1-2; TRBD1, the table's D call, lacks a check against the DNA. TRBV12-2 is a pseudogene segment. This CDR3 contains 14 residues.

This clonotype turned up a few times. In nucleotides, the CDR3 is TGCAGCGCCCGAGCGGGACAGCGAGGTGGCGAGCAGTACTTC. Translating gives CSARAGQRGGEQYF. This chain joins TRBV29-1 and TRBJ2-7, with D perhaps assigned TRBD1 or TRBD2 (7 bases each). The CDR3 has 14 amino acids. Trimming removed 7 bases at V and 6 bases at J, with 22 bases between. Germline CDR1 and CDR2: SQVTM and ANQGSEA.

This clonotype was detected many times. V and J are TRBV29-1 and TRBJ2-1, with TRBD2 identical over 10 bases. V gave up 7 bases and J gave up 5 bases; unmatched junction bases: 20. The CDR3 loop spans 18 amino acids. Germline assignment: CDR1 SQVTM and CDR2 ANQGSEA. This CDR3 reads CSASTGTSEYLSHNEQFF. The CDR3 nucleotides are TGCAGCGCTTCAACCGGGACTAGCGAATACCTCAGCCACAATGAGCAGTTCTTC.

The rearrangement links TRBV20-1 to TRBJ1-5, with TRBD1 matching 9 bases. The CDR3 is 14 amino acids. Germline lookup yields CDR1 DFQATT and CDR2 SNEGSKA (reference sequence). The V gene end was trimmed by 5 bases and the J gene end by 2 bases; junction bases not matched to a gene: 4. CDR3 nucleotides: TGCAGTGCTCCGACAGGGGGGGGCAATCAGCCCCAGCATTTT. It yields the protein CSAPTGGGNQPQHF.

The J gene is TRBJ2-2, the V gene TRBV5-1, with a tentative D call TRBD2 (6 bases). Trimming stripped 4 bases from V and 6 bases from J, with 13 bases between. Looked up from germline, CDR1 is SGHRS and CDR2 is YFSETQ. The CDR3 spans 14 residues. The CDR3 coding sequence is TGCGCCAGCAGCACCCGACTAGGGCCCGGGGAGCTGTTTTTT. This gives the protein CASSTRLGPGELFF.

This clonotype appeared many times. The rearrangement joins TRBV20-1 to TRBJ2-2, with D perhaps assigned TRBD1 or TRBD2 (5 bases each). CDR1 is DFQATT and CDR2 is SNEGSKA in the germline V gene (reference sequence). The CDR3 covers 14 residues. V was trimmed by 3 bases and J by 0 bases, leaving 8 bases between them. DNA for the CDR3: TGCAGTGCTAGTGGGGACCCGAACACCGGGGAGCTGTTTTTT. Translation gives CSASGDPNTGELFF.

This clonotype was picked up many times. The chain links TRBV20-1 to TRBJ2-3; 11 bases line up with TRBD2. The trim removed 0 bases at V and 4 bases at J, leaving 0 bases unmatched. The germline gives CDR1 DFQATT, CDR2 SNEGSKA (reference sequence). The CDR3 is 14 amino acids. The CDR3 reads CSARDSGGADTQYF. The CDR3 DNA is TGCAGTGCTAGAGATAGCGGGGGGGCAGATACGCAGTATTTT.

The chain carries TRBV20-1 and TRBJ2-1, with D uncertain. Germline CDR1 DFQATT, CDR2 SNEGSKA (reference sequence). The CDR3 length is 14 residues. Trimming removed 3 bases at V and 0 bases at J, with 9 bases between. The CDR3 here is CSASTQSSYNEQFF. CDR3 nucleotides: TGCAGTGCTAGTACCCAGAGCTCCTACAATGAGCAGTTCTTC.